The subject of this entry is one TCR beta chain. Clones were sequenced by immunoSEQ multiplex PCR, and TCRdb holds only the in-frame ones, with some missing. The profile shows over 150,000 clones, roughly four fifths of them singletons. The CDR3 has 13 amino acids. Germline lookup yields CDR1 LGHDT and CDR2 YNNKEL (reference sequence). Trimming shortened V by 2 bases and J by 2 bases, and 6 bases separated the two germline ends. The data were taken from a study of blood T cell repertoires in COVID-19. Sequences were obtained from peripheral blood. This TCR was recovered from a human donor with acute or convalescent COVID-19. The donor label of this sample is uncertain. This chain uses TRBV3-1 (or the pseudogene TRBV3-2) with TRBJ1-2; weak D call: TRBD1 (5 bases). The CDR3 sequence is CASSQRGNYGYTF. Here the CDR3 DNA reads TGTGCCAGCAGCCAACGGGGGAACTATGGCTACACCTTC.